The clone carrying this TCR beta chain was detected once. Its specificity is unknown. TCRdb's table, derived via immunoSEQ multiplex PCR, lists solely in-frame clones and lacks some. Counted here are over 100,000 clones, about 88% occurring once; the ten biggest clones make up roughly 7.6%. Healthy donors had no documented immune events, such as infections, while sampled. The CDR3 length is 14 residues. Trimming took 6 bases from V and 4 from J; bases not matched to a gene: 8. CDR1 is MNHEY, CDR2 SVGAGI, per germline. This sample stems from a study of identifying expanded T cells in peripheral blood. General study findings and limits: Differentially abundant clones: 1 to 1.5 between replicates, 16.4 at two to three weeks, approximately 18 at four.

The receptor was isolated from a person between 18 and 70 years old in good health. The rearrangement joins TRBV6-5 to TRBJ2-5, with 7 bases that match TRBD2. Sequencing used blood. The CDR3 DNA reads as TGTGCCAGCAGACGATCTAGCGGTCGAGAGACCCAGTACTTC. This translates into CASRRSSGRETQYF.